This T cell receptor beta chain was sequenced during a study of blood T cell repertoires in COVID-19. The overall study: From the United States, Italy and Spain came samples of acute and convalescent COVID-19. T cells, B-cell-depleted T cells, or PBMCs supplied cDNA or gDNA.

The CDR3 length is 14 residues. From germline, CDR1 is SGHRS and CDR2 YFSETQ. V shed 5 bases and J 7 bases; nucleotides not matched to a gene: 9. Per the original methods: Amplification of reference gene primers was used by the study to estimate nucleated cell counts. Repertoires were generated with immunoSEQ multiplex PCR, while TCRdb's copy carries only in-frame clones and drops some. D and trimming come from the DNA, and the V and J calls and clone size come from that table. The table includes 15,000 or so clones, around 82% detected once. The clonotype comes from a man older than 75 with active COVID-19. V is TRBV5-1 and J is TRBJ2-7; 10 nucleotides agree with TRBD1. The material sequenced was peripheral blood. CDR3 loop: CASSSGQGGEEQYF. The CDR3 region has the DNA TGCGCCAGCAGTTCCGGACAGGGGGGAGAGGAGCAGTACTTC.